This T cell receptor beta chain emerged from a study of CD8+ T cells in alopecia areata. Sample treatment: oral pan-JAK inhibitor, 5-10 mg twice daily. Comment on this clone: Its antigen is unknown.

This CDR3 contains 15 residues. The V end was cut by 4 bases, the J end by 7 bases, with 17 bases between. The germline V gene encodes CDR1 MNHEY and CDR2 SVGAGI. Investigators isolated RNA and reverse transcribed it into cDNA to act as the sequencing template. Profiled with immunoSEQ multiplex PCR; TCRdb holds only in-frame clones, not every one. Among fewer than 150,000 clones listed, 56% were seen once. Points from the study as a whole: Among the top 100, expanded CD8+ clones were significantly decreased by tofacitinib, as was scalp clonality. Scalp specimens additionally yield sequences from normal skin's resident alphabeta T cells.

The TCR was taken from a human donor with alopecia areata. Sequencing used CD4+ T cells sorted from blood, obtained at week 24, from a patient treated with tofacitinib. V is TRBV6-5 and J is TRBJ1-5, with D unresolved. The CDR3 DNA follows: TGTGCCAGCAGTTTAGGACCACTCGTGGGGCAGCCCCAGCATTTT. It is translated as CASSLGPLVGQPQHF.